The 12 T cell receptor beta chains given below trace back to one sample, sequenced in a study of T cell responses to AZD1222 COVID-19 vaccine. Profiled with immunoSEQ multiplex PCR; TCRdb holds only in-frame clones, not every one. There are about 87,000 clones in the sample; 85% to 90% occur only once, and about 8.4% lies in the top ten. This material consisted of peripheral blood, taken on day 0 of AZD1222 vaccination. All receptors come from an adult in good health.

CDR3 coding DNA: TGTGCCAGCAGTTTAGGGCTCCTAGCGGGGGGCCTCTGGGGTCCCCAGTTCTTC. Translated, it gives CASSLGLLAGGLWGPQFF. The J gene is TRBJ2-1, the V gene TRBV27; TRBD2 aligns across 11 bases. The CDR3 covers 18 residues. The ends lost 2 bases at V and 13 bases at J; junction bases unmatched: 19. Per germline, CDR1 MNHEY and CDR2 SMNVEV (reference sequence).

This chain joins TRBV9 and TRBJ1-3; maybe TRBD1 (5 bases). Per the germline V gene, CDR1 is SGDLS and CDR2 is YYNGEE. With 4 bases removed from V and 2 bases from J, the gap between germline ends came to 7 bases. This CDR3 spans 13 amino acids. The DNA of the CDR3 is TGTGCCAGCAGCCCAGGGACTGGAAACACCATATATTTT. Protein product: CASSPGTGNTIYF.

This rearrangement joins TRBV5-1 to TRBJ2-5; possibly TRBD1 for D (6 bases). Germline CDR1 reads SGHRS; CDR2 reads YFSETQ. V was trimmed by 4 bases and J by 2 bases, leaving 15 bases between them. The CDR3 spans 15 residues. CDR3 nucleotides: TGCGCCAGCAGCCAACCGGTGGGGGCGCAAGAGACCCAGTACTTC. This codes for CASSQPVGAQETQYF.

This clone is medium-sized (0.01 to 0.1%) in the sample. The chain couples TRBV6-2 or TRBV6-3 to TRBJ2-3; D perhaps matches TRBD1 (6 bases). Deletions cut 5 bases from V and 2 bases from J, with 11 bases between. The CDR3 has 14 residues. Per the germline V gene, CDR1 is MNHEY and CDR2 is SVGEGT. CDR3 residues: CASSNGQTTDTQYF. CDR3 nucleotide sequence: TGTGCCAGCAGTAACGGACAGACCACAGATACGCAGTATTTT.

The rearrangement uses TRBV7-9 and TRBJ2-7; D is unresolved. Per germline, CDR1 SEHNR and CDR2 FQNEAQ (reference sequence). The CDR3 has 17 residues. V was pared by 4 bases and J by 0 bases, with 19 bases between. The CDR3: CASSSTLRVGGSYEQYF. For the CDR3, the DNA is TGTGCCAGCAGCTCTACACTCCGGGTCGGTGGCTCCTACGAGCAGTACTTC.

The chain combines TRBV7-6 with TRBJ2-7; D possibly corresponds to TRBD1 (6 bases). V was shortened by 1 base and J by 2 bases, with 9 bases between the two germline ends. This CDR3 contains 14 residues. Germline-derived CDR1 and CDR2 are SGHVS and FNYEAQ. The CDR3 DNA follows: TGTGCCAGCAGCTTAGGGGGGCGCCCCTACGAGCAGTACTTC. Protein: CASSLGGRPYEQYF.

The chain links TRBV5-1 to TRBJ1-1; TRBD1 agrees at 10 bases. This CDR3 is 14 amino acids long. The J segment lost 7 bases and the V segment lost 5 bases, leaving 8 bases of the junction unmatched. The germline V gene has CDR1 SGHRS and CDR2 YFSETQ. This CDR3 is CASSQTGGSNEAFF. CDR3 DNA sequence: TGCGCCAGCAGTCAGACAGGGGGCTCTAATGAAGCTTTCTTT.

V and J are TRBV11-2 and TRBJ2-7, with 7 bases identical to TRBD2. This CDR3 is 16 amino acids long. V was pared by 1 base and J by 4 bases, with 10 bases of the junction left unmatched. CDR1 SGHAT and CDR2 FQNNGV come from the germline V gene. The CDR3 DNA reads TGTGCCAGCAGCTTAGGATATGGACTAGGCGTTTACGAGCAGTACTTC. This codes for CASSLGYGLGVYEQYF.

This chain uses TRBV7-6 with TRBJ2-2; D not resolved. The germline CDR1 and CDR2 sequences are SGHVS and FNYEAQ. This CDR3 spans 15 amino acids. The V gene lost 5 bases and the J gene lost 4 bases, with 14 bases spanning the gap. CDR3 DNA sequence: TGTGCCAGCAGCGGAAGGCACTCCTCCACCGGGGAGCTGTTTTTT. This translates into CASSGRHSSTGELFF.

CDR3 in amino acids: CASTSIITLDSNQPQHF. CDR3 sequence (DNA): TGTGCCAGTACAAGTATCATCACCTTAGATAGCAATCAGCCCCAGCATTTT. The genes are TRBV19 and TRBJ1-5; the D is unclear. Trimming took off 7 bases at V and 0 bases at J, with 19 bases between the two ends. This CDR3 region has 17 residues. Germline V gene lookup returns CDR1 LNHDA and CDR2 SQIVND (reference sequence).

This chain uses TRBV2 with TRBJ2-5, with D possibly TRBD1 on 6 matching bases. Germline V gene sequence: CDR1 SNHLY, CDR2 FYNNEI. The CDR3 spans 14 residues. V dropped 8 bases and J dropped 1 base, with 14 bases sitting between them. The CDR3 spells CASARTVPQETQYF. CDR3 in DNA: TGTGCCAGCGCGAGGACAGTCCCCCAAGAGACCCAGTACTTC. The entire variable domain, with the rest obtained from reference TRBV2 and TRBJ2-5, is as follows: EPEVTQTPSHQVTQMGQEVILRCVPISNHLYFYWYRQILGQKVEFLVSFYNNEISEKSEIFDDQFSVERPDGSNFTLKIRSTKLEDSAMYFCASARTVPQETQYFGPGTRLLVL.

The chain is built from TRBV30 and TRBJ1-5, with D uncertain. This CDR3 has 12 amino acids. Germline V gives CDR1 GTSNPN, CDR2 SVGIG (reference sequence). Trimming took off 0 bases at V and 9 bases at J, with 9 bases between the two ends. CDR3 loop: CAWSVPPGPQHF. CDR3 DNA: TGTGCCTGGAGTGTACCTCCAGGGCCCCAGCATTTT.